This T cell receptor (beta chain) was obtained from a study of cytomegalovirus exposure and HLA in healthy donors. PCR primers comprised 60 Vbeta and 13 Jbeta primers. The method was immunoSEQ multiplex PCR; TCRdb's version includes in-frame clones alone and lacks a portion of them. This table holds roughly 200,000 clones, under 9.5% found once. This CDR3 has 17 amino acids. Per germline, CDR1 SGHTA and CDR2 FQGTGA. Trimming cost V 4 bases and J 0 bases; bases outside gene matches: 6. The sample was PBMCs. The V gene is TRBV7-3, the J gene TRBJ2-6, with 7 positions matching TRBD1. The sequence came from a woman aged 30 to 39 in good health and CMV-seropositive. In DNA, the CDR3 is TGTGCCAGCAGCTCGACAGGGTCCCTCTCTGGGGCCAACGTCCTGACTTTC. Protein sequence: CASSSTGSLSGANVLTF.